This T cell receptor beta chain was recorded in a study of blood T cell repertoires in COVID-19. Per the original data handling: Counts of nucleated cells, estimated from reference gene primer amplification, were obtained. Repertoires were generated with immunoSEQ multiplex PCR, while TCRdb's copy carries only in-frame clones and drops some. From that table come the V and J calls and clone size; the DNA was used to work out D and trimming. The top ten clones hold approximately 12% of a sample with around 180,000 clones, approximately 80% of them seen once. Cohort placement rested on clinical history that participants reported themselves. Two negative PCRs, clearance, or symptom resolution characterized the recovered Cohort 3 donors. Germline V gene lookup returns CDR1 SGHTA and CDR2 FQGNSA. V shed 7 bases and J 5 bases; nucleotides not matched to a gene: 14. There are 16 residues in the CDR3.

This receptor was identified in a man aged 45-65 years who had recovered from COVID-19. The specimen was PBMCs or T cells enriched from blood (not recorded which). This sequence joins TRBV7-2 and TRBJ1-1; the match to TRBD1 covers 9 bases. The CDR3 DNA sequence: TGTGCCAGCACCGTAAACAGGGGGCCTTTCTCAACTGAAGCTTTCTTT. It encodes CASTVNRGPFSTEAFF.